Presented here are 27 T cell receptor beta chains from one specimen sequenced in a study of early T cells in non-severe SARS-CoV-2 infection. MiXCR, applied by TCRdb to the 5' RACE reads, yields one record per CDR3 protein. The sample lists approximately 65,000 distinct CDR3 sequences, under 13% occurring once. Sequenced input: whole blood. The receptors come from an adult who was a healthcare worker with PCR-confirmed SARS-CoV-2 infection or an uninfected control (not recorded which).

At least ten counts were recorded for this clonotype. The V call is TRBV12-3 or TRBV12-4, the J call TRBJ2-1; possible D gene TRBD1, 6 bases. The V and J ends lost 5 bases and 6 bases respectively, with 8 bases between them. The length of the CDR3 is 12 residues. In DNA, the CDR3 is TGTGCCAGCAGTCGACAGGCCAATGAGCAGTTCTTC. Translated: CASSRQANEQFF.

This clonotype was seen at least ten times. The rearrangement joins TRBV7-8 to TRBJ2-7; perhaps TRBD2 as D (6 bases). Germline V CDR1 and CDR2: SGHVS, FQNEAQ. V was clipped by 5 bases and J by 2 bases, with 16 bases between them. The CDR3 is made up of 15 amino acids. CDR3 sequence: CASSARRDSAYEQYF. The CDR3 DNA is TGTGCCAGCAGCGCACGACGGGACTCGGCCTACGAGCAGTACTTC. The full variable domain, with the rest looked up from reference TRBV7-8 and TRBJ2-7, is GAGVSQSPRYKVAKRGQDVALRCDPISGHVSLFWYQQALGQGPEFLTYFQNEAQLDKSGLPSDRFFAERPEGSVSTLKIQRTQQEDSAVYLCASSARRDSAYEQYFGPGTRLTVT.

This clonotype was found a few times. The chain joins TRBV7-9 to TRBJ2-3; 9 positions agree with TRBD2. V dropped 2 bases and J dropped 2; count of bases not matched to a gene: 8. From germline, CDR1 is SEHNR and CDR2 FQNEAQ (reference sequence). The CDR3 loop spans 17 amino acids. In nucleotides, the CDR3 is TGTGCCAGCAGCTTACGGGGTAGCGGGAGCCCCACAGATACGCAGTATTTT. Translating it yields CASSLRGSGSPTDTQYF.

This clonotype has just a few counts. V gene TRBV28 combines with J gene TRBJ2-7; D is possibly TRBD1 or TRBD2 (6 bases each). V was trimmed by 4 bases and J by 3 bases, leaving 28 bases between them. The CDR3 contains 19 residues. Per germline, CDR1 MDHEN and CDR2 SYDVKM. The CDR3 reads CASSSSGEAAGLTVYEQYF. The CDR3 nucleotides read TGTGCCAGCAGTTCATCAGGGGAAGCAGCGGGCCTGACCGTCTACGAGCAGTACTTC.

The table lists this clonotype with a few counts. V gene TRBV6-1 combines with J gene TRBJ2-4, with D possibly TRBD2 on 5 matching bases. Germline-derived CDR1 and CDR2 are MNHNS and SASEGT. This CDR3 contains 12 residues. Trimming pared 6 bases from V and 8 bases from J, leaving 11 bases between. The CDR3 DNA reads TGTGCCAGCAGGGGCGGACTGTACATTCAGTACTTC. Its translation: CASRGGLYIQYF.

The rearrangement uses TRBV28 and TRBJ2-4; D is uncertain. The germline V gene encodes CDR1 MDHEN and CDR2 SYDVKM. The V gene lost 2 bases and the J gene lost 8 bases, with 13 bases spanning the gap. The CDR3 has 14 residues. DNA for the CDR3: TGTGCCAGCAGTTTAGTGGCCCCCGGAGACATTCAGTACTTC. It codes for CASSLVAPGDIQYF.

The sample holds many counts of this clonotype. CDR3 nucleotide sequence: TGTGCCAGCAGCCCGGTTCTGAATGAGCAGTTCTTC. It yields the protein CASSPVLNEQFF. The rearrangement uses TRBV7-2 and TRBJ2-1; D is undetermined. Germline-derived CDR1 and CDR2 are SGHTA and FQGNSA. The CDR3 is 12 residues long. With 5 bases removed from V and 7 bases from J, the gap between germline ends came to 9 bases.

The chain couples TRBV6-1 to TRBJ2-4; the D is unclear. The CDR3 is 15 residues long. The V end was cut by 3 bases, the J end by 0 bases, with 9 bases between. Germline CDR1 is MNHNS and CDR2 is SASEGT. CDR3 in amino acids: CASSDPLGAKNIQYF. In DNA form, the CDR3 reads TGTGCCAGCAGTGACCCTTTGGGAGCCAAAAACATTCAGTACTTC.

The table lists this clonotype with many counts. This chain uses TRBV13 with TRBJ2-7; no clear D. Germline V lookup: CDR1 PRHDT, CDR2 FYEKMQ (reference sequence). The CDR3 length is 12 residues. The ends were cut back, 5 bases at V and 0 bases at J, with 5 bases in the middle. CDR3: CASSPSSYEQYF. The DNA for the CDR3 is TGTGCCAGCAGCCCAAGCTCCTACGAGCAGTACTTC.

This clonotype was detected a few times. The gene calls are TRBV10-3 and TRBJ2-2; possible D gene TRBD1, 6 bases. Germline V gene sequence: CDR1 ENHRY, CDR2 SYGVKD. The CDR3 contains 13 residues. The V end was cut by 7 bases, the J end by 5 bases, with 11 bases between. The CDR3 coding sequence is TGTGCCATCATACAGGGTGGAACCGGGGAGCTGTTTTTT. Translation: CAIIQGGTGELFF.

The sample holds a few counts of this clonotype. CDR3 DNA sequence: TGCGCCAGCAGCCAAGACCGAGGGGGGCCCTACGAGCAGTACTTC. Its protein product is CASSQDRGGPYEQYF. The rearrangement uses TRBV4-3 and TRBJ2-7, with D perhaps being TRBD1 or TRBD2 (6 bases each). The CDR3 extends over 15 amino acids. The ends were cut back, 0 bases at V and 2 bases at J, with 11 bases in the middle. CDR1 is LGHNA and CDR2 is YSLEER in the germline V gene.

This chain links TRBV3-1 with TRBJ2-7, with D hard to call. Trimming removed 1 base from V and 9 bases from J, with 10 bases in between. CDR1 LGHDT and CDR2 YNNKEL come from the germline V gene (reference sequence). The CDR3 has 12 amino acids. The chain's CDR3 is CASSQGGAGQYF. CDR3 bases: TGTGCCAGCAGCCAAGGAGGCGCCGGGCAGTACTTC.

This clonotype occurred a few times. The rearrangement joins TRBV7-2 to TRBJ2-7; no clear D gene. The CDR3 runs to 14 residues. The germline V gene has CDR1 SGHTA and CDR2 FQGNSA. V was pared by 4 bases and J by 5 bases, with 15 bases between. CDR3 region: CASSSRQERNEQYF. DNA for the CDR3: TGTGCCAGCAGCTCACGACAAGAGAGGAACGAGCAGTACTTC.

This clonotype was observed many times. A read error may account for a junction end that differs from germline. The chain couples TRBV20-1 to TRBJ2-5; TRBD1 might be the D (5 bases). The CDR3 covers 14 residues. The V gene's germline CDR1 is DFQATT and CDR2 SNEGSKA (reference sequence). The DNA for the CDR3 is TGCAGTGCTGGAGACAGAAGAGTCCAAGAGACCCAGTACTTC. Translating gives CSAGDRRVQETQYF.

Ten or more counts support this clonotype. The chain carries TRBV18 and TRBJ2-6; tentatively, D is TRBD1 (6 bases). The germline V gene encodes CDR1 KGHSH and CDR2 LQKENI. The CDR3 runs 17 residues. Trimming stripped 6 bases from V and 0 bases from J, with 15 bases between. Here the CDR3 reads CASSTTGPSSGANVLTF. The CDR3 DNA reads TGTGCCAGCTCCACGACAGGTCCCTCCTCTGGGGCCAACGTCCTGACTTTC.

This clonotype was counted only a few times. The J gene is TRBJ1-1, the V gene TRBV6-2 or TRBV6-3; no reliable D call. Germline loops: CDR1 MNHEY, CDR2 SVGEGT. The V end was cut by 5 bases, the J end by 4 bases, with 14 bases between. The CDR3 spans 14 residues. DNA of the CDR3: TGTGCCAGCAGTCAGCTGATGGGGAGCACTGAAGCTTTCTTT. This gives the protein CASSQLMGSTEAFF.

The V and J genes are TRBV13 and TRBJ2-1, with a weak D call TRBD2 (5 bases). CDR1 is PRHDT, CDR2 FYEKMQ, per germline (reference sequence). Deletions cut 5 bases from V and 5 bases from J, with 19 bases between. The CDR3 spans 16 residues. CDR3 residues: CASSLREKVRDNEQFF. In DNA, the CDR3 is TGTGCCAGCAGCCTCCGGGAAAAAGTAAGGGACAATGAGCAGTTCTTC.

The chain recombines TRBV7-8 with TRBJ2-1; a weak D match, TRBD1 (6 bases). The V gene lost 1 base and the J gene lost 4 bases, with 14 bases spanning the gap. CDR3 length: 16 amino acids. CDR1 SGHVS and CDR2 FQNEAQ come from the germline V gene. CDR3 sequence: CASSLGGQSPYNEQFF. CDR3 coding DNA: TGTGCCAGCAGCTTAGGGGGACAAAGCCCTTACAATGAGCAGTTCTTC.

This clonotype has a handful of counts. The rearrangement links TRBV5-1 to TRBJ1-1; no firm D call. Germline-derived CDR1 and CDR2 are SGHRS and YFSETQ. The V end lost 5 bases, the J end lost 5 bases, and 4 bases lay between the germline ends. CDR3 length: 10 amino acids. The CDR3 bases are TGCGCCAGCAGGAGTACTGAAGCTTTCTTT. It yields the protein CASRSTEAFF.

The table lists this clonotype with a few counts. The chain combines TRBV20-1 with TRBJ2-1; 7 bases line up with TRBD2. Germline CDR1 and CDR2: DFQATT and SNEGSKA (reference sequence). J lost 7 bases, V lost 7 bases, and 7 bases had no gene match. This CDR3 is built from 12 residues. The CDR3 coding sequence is TGCAGTGGCGCCAGCGGGATGAATGAGCAGTTCTTC. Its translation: CSGASGMNEQFF.

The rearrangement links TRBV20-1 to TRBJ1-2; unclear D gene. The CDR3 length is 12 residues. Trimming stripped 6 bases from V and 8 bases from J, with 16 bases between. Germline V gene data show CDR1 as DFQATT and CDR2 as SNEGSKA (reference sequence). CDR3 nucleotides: TGCAGTGCCCAATACCTTGCAGCGGGCTACACCTTC. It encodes CSAQYLAAGYTF.

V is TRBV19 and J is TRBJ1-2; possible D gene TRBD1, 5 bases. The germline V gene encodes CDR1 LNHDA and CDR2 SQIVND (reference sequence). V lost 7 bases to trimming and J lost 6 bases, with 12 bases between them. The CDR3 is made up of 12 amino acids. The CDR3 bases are TGTGCCAGTAATCAACAGGCCCATGGCTACACCTTC. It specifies CASNQQAHGYTF.

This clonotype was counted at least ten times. The CDR3 region is CASSFSYEQYF. The CDR3, as DNA: TGTGCCAGCAGCTTCAGTTACGAGCAGTACTTC. This rearrangement joins TRBV7-9 to TRBJ2-7; D gene unclear. Per the germline V gene, CDR1 is SEHNR and CDR2 is FQNEAQ (reference sequence). The CDR3 spans 11 residues. V was trimmed by 3 bases and J by 4 bases, leaving 4 bases between them.

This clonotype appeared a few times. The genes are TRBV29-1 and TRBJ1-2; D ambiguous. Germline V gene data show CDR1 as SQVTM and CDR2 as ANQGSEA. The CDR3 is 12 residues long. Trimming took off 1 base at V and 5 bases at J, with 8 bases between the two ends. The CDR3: CSVEASVYGYTF. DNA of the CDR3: TGCAGCGTTGAAGCTTCCGTGTATGGCTACACCTTC. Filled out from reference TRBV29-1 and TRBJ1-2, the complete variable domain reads SAVISQKPSRDICQRGTSLTIQCQVDSQVTMMFWYRQQPGQSLTLIATANQGSEATYESGFVIDKFPISRPNLTFSTLTVSNMSPEDSSIYLCSVEASVYGYTFGSGTRLTVV.

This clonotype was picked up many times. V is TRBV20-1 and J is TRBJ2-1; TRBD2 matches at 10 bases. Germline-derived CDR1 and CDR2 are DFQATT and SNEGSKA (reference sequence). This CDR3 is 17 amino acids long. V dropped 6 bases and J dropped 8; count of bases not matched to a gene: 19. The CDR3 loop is CSAPNPPSSGRPYEQFF. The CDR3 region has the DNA TGCAGTGCCCCCAACCCTCCGAGTAGCGGGAGGCCATATGAGCAGTTCTTC.

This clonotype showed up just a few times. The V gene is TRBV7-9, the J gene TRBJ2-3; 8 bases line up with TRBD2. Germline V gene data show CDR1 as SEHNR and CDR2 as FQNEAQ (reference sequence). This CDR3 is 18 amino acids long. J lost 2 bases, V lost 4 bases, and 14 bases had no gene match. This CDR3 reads CASSSPGVAGRLTDTQYF. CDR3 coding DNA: TGTGCCAGCAGCTCCCCGGGGGTAGCGGGGAGACTCACAGATACGCAGTATTTT.

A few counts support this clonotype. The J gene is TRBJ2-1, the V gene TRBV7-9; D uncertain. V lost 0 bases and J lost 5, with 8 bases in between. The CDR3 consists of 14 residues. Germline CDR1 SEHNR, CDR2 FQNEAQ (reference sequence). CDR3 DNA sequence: TGTGCCAGCAGCTTAGCGGGATTCGACAATGAGCAGTTCTTC. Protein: CASSLAGFDNEQFF. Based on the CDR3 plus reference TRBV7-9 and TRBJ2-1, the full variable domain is DTGVSQNPRHKITKRGQNVTFRCDPISEHNRLYWYRQTLGQGPEFLTYFQNEAQLEKSRLLSDRFSAERPKGSFSTLEIQRTEQGDSAMYLCASSLAGFDNEQFFGPGTRLTVL.